This record covers a single T cell receptor (beta chain). In germline, CDR1 is MNHEY, CDR2 SVGAGI. The CDR3 has 14 residues. Trimming removed 4 bases at V and 4 bases at J, with 12 bases between. The sample belongs to a study of cytomegalovirus exposure and HLA in healthy donors. Vbeta (60) and Jbeta (13) primers were used in the PCR. Only in-frame clones appear in the TCRdb table, and some are missing; sequencing was by immunoSEQ multiplex PCR. Of 150,000 or so clones listed, approximately 80% were seen once; the top ten hold about 7.7%. This clonotype originated in a woman aged 40-49 years in good health and CMV-seropositive. The chain is built from TRBV6-5 and TRBJ2-3, with D possibly TRBD1 on 6 matching bases. The sequencing input was PBMCs. CDR3 in amino acids: CASSWTVDSDTQYF. CDR3 nucleotide sequence: TGTGCCAGCAGTTGGACAGTCGACTCAGATACGCAGTATTTT.